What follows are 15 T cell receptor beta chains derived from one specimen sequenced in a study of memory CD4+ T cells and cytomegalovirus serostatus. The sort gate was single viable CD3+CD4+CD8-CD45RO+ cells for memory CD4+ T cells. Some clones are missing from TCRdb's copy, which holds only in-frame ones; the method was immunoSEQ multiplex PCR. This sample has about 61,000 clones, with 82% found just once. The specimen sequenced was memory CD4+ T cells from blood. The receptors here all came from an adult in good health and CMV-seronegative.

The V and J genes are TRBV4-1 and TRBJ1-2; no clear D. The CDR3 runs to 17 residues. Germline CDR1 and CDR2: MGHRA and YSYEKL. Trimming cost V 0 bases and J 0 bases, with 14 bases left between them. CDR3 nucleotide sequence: TGCGCCAGCAGCCAAGATCTCCGGGTCGGAGCTAACTATGGCTACACCTTC. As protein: CASSQDLRVGANYGYTF.

The CDR3 nucleotides are TGTGCCAGCAGGGACTCGGGGGAGGGGCGATACGAGCAGTACTTC. Its translation is CASRDSGEGRYEQYF. The chain employs TRBV2 and TRBJ2-7; TRBD2 matches 7 bases. Germline-derived CDR1 and CDR2 are SNHLY and FYNNEI. This CDR3 spans 15 amino acids. With V trimmed by 6 bases and J by 4 bases, 12 bases remained unmatched.

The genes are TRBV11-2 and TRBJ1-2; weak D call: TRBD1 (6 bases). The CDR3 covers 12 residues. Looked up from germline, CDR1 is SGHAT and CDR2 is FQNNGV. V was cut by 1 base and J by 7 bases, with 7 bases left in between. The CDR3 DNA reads TGTGCCAGCAGCTTAGGGGGGGCTGGCTACACCTTC. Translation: CASSLGGAGYTF.

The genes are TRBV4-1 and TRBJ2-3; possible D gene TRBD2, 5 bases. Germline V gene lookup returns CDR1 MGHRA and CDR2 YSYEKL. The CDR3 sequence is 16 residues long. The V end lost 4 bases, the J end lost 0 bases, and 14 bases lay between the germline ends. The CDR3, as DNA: TGCGCCAGCAGCCGAAGACCGGGGATGAGCACAGATACGCAGTATTTT. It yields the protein CASSRRPGMSTDTQYF.

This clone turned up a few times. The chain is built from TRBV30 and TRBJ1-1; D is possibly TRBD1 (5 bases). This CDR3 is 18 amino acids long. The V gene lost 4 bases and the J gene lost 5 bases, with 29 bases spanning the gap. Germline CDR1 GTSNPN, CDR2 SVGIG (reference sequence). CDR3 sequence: CAWIPNRWNTGMRTEAFF. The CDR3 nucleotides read TGTGCCTGGATCCCTAACAGGTGGAACACTGGGATGAGGACTGAAGCTTTCTTT.

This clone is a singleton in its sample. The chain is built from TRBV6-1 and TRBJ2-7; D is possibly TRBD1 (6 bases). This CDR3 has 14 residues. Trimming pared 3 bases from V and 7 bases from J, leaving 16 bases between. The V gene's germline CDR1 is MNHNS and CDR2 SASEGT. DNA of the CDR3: TGTGCCAGCAGTGATTTGGGGGCCCCTAGTGAGCAGTACTTC. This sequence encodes CASSDLGAPSEQYF.

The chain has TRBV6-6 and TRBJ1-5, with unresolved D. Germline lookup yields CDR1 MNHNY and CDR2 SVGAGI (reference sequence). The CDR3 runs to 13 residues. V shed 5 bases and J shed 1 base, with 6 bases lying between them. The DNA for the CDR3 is TGTGCCAGCAGTGGCCAAAGCAATCAGCCCCAGCATTTT. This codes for CASSGQSNQPQHF.

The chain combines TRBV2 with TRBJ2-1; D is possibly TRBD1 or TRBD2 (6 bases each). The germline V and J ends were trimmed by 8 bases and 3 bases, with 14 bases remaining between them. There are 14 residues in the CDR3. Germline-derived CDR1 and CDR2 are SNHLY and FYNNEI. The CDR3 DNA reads TGTGCCAGCGGTAGGGGGGCGAACTACAATGAGCAGTTCTTC. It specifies CASGRGANYNEQFF.

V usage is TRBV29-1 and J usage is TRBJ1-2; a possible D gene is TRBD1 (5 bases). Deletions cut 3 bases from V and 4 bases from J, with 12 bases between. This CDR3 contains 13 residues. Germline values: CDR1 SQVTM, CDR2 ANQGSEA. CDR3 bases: TGCAGCGTTGACTTCCAGGGAGTCTATGGCTACACCTTC. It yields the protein CSVDFQGVYGYTF.

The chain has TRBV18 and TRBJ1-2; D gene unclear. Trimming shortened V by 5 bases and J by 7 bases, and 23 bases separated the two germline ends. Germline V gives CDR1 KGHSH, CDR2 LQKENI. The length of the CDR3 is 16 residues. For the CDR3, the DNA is TGTGCCAGCTCAGTCTCGTCAGAATTTACGGGCGGTGGCTACACCTTC. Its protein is CASSVSSEFTGGGYTF.

CDR3 loop: CASSRRLYEQYF. In nucleotides, the CDR3 is TGTGCCAGCAGCCGCCGACTCTACGAGCAGTACTTC. The chain has TRBV7-9 and TRBJ2-5; D unresolved. TRBJ2-7 matches the DNA end more closely, so the J call is doubtful. Germline loops: CDR1 SEHNR, CDR2 FQNEAQ (reference sequence). The CDR3 length is 12 residues.

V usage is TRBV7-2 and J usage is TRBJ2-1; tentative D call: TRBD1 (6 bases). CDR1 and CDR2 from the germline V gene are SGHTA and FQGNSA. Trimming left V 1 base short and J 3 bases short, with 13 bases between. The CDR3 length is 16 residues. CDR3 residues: CASSLVGGADYNEQFF. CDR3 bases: TGTGCCAGCAGCTTAGTAGGGGGTGCGGACTACAATGAGCAGTTCTTC.

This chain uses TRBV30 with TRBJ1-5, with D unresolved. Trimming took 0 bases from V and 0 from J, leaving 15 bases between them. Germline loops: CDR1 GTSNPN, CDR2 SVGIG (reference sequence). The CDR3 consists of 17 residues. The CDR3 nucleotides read TGTGCCTGGAGTGTGGGCAGACCTTTTAATAGCAATCAGCCCCAGCATTTT. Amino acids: CAWSVGRPFNSNQPQHF.

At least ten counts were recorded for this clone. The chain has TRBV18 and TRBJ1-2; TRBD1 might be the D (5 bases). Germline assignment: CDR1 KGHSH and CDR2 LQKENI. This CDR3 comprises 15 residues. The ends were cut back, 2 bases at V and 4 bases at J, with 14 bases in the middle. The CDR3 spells CASSPGGTGSYGYTF. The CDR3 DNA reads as TGTGCCAGCTCACCAGGGGGAACCGGTTCCTATGGCTACACCTTC.

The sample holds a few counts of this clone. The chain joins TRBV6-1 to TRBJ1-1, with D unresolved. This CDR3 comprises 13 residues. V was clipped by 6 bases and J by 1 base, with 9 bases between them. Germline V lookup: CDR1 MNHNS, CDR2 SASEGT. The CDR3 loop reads CASRRVANTEAFF. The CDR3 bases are TGTGCCAGCAGAAGGGTGGCGAACACTGAAGCTTTCTTT.